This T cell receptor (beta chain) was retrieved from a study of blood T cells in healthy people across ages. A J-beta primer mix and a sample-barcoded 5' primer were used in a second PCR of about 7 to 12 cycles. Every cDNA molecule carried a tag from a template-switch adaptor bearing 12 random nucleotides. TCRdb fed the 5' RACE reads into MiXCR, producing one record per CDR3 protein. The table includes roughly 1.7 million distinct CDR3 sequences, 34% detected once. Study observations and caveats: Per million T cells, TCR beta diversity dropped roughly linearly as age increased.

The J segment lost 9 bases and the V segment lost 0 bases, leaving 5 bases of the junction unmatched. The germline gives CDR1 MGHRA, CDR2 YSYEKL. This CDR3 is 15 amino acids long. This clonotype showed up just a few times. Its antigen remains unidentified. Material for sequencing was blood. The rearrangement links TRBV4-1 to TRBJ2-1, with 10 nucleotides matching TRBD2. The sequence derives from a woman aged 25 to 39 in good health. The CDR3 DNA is TGCGCCAGCAGCCAAGATCTAGCGGGAGTGGGTGAGCAGTTCTTC. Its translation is CASSQDLAGVGEQFF.